Below are 23 T cell receptor beta chains sequenced from a single sample in a study of blood T cell repertoires in COVID-19. Profiled with immunoSEQ multiplex PCR; TCRdb holds only in-frame clones, not every one. The table includes some 76,000 clones, 90% detected once. Material for sequencing was peripheral blood. The receptors stem from a young woman with acute or convalescent COVID-19.

This chain joins TRBV21-1 and TRBJ1-4; the table calls TRBD1, which could not be checked here. TRBV21-1 is tagged as a pseudogene. The CDR3 is made up of 15 amino acids. CDR3: CASSSITGVGEKLFF. Here the CDR3 DNA reads TGTGCCAGCAGCAGTATCACAGGGGTGGGGGAAAAACTGTTTTTT.

The chain combines TRBV7-8 with TRBJ2-1, with D possibly TRBD2 on 5 matching bases. V was cut by 5 bases and J by 7 bases, with 9 bases left in between. Germline values: CDR1 SGHVS, CDR2 FQNEAQ. CDR3 length: 12 residues. The CDR3 sequence is CASSITGNEQFF. The CDR3 region has the DNA TGTGCCAGCAGCATTACGGGAAATGAGCAGTTCTTC. Combining the CDR3 with reference TRBV7-8 and TRBJ2-1 gives the whole variable domain GAGVSQSPRYKVAKRGQDVALRCDPISGHVSLFWYQQALGQGPEFLTYFQNEAQLDKSGLPSDRFFAERPEGSVSTLKIQRTQQEDSAVYLCASSITGNEQFFGPGTRLTVL.

This sequence joins TRBV6-2 or TRBV6-3 and TRBJ2-3; D might be TRBD1 (6 bases). V lost 3 bases and J 4 bases, leaving 17 bases between the germline ends. There are 16 residues in the CDR3. Germline loops: CDR1 MNHEY, CDR2 SVGEGT. The CDR3 loop is CASSYMGRGSADTQYF. In DNA form, the CDR3 reads TGTGCCAGCAGTTATATGGGCAGGGGCTCGGCAGATACGCAGTATTTT.

Only one count was recorded for this clone. CDR3 coding DNA: TGTGCCAGCAGCCGATCTAGCGGGGACTGGAATGAGCAGTTCTTC. Its translation: CASSRSSGDWNEQFF. The chain employs TRBV3-1 (or the pseudogene TRBV3-2) and TRBJ2-1; 9 bases agree with TRBD2. V trimming: 4 bases; J trimming: 7 bases; junction bases outside the gene matches: 8. This CDR3 is 15 amino acids long. Germline values: CDR1 LGHDT, CDR2 YNNKEL (reference sequence).

The CDR3 coding sequence is TGCGCCAGCAGCGTTAATAGCGGGAGGGCCGGTAATGAGCAGTTCTTC. It is translated as CASSVNSGRAGNEQFF. The genes are TRBV5-1 and TRBJ2-1; TRBD2 agrees at 11 bases. The V segment lost 4 bases and the J segment 7 bases; nucleotides outside the gene matches: 10. Germline V gene sequence: CDR1 SGHRS, CDR2 YFSETQ. This CDR3 is built from 16 residues.

This chain connects TRBV6-5 to TRBJ1-1; D unclear. The germline V gene encodes CDR1 MNHEY and CDR2 SVGAGI. Trimming took 6 bases from V and 1 from J, leaving 12 bases between them. This CDR3 is built from 14 residues. The DNA for the CDR3 is TGTGCCAGCAGACAGCGAGGAGGGAACACTGAAGCTTTCTTT. Translated: CASRQRGGNTEAFF.

This clone has only a few counts. This chain uses TRBV6-5 with TRBJ1-4; D call uncertain. Trimming stripped 6 bases from V and 0 bases from J, with 8 bases between. Germline loops: CDR1 MNHEY, CDR2 SVGAGI. This CDR3 region has 14 residues. The CDR3 DNA sequence: TGTGCCAGCAGGAGGGTATCAACTAATGAAAAACTGTTTTTT. This translates into CASRRVSTNEKLFF.

This chain connects TRBV18 to TRBJ1-5; no reliable D call. V dropped 5 bases and J dropped 4 bases, with 6 bases sitting between them. Per germline, CDR1 KGHSH and CDR2 LQKENI. CDR3 length: 12 amino acids. CDR3 sequence: CASSAGNQPQHF. Here the CDR3 DNA reads TGTGCCAGCTCAGCCGGGAATCAGCCCCAGCATTTT.

The rearrangement links TRBV4-2 to TRBJ2-5; 10 bases match TRBD2. CDR1 is LGHNA, CDR2 YNFKEQ, per germline. V shed 7 bases and J 2 bases; nucleotides not matched to a gene: 10. The CDR3 extends over 16 amino acids. The CDR3 here is CASTKSAGGPQETQYF. The CDR3 nucleotides are TGTGCCAGCACCAAGTCAGCGGGGGGGCCACAAGAGACCCAGTACTTC.

The chain combines TRBV19 with TRBJ1-5, with D maybe TRBD1 (6 bases). Trimming pared 6 bases from V and 3 bases from J, leaving 12 bases between. The CDR3 loop spans 14 amino acids. Germline V CDR1 and CDR2: LNHDA, SQIVND (reference sequence). The CDR3 nucleotides read TGTGCCAGTAGAGGTCAGGGGAACAATCAGCCCCAGCATTTT. Protein product: CASRGQGNNQPQHF.

The J gene is TRBJ2-1, the V gene TRBV27; D possibly corresponds to TRBD2 (6 bases). CDR1 and CDR2 from the germline V gene are MNHEY and SMNVEV (reference sequence). This CDR3 contains 15 residues. V lost 5 bases to trimming and J lost 5 bases, with 16 bases between them. Here the CDR3 DNA reads TGTGCCAGCAGTGCTCAGCGGGTCCCAGACAATGAGCAGTTCTTC. Translating it yields CASSAQRVPDNEQFF.

The chain uses TRBV20-1 and TRBJ2-7; TRBD1 is a possible D gene (6 bases). The V end lost 3 bases, the J end lost 1 base, and 7 bases lay between the germline ends. Looked up from germline, CDR1 is DFQATT and CDR2 is SNEGSKA (reference sequence). This CDR3 region has 12 residues. The CDR3: CSASTGSYEQYF. The CDR3 nucleotides are TGCAGTGCTAGTACAGGGTCCTACGAGCAGTACTTC.

V is TRBV3-1 (or the pseudogene TRBV3-2) and J is TRBJ1-1; 10 nucleotides match TRBD1. This CDR3 has 16 amino acids. CDR1 and CDR2 (germline): LGHDT, YNNKEL (reference sequence). V dropped 1 base and J dropped 4; count of bases not matched to a gene: 6. The CDR3 region is CASSQGDRGGSTEAFF. The CDR3 region has the DNA TGTGCCAGCAGCCAAGGGGACAGGGGCGGGAGCACTGAAGCTTTCTTT.

The chain employs TRBV4-1 and TRBJ2-3, with a possible D match to TRBD1 (5 bases). Looked up from germline, CDR1 is MGHRA and CDR2 is YSYEKL. The CDR3 spans 16 residues. V gave up 5 bases and J gave up 0 bases, with 15 bases separating them. The CDR3: CASSSSPGHSTDTQYF. CDR3 nucleotides: TGCGCCAGCAGCTCCAGTCCTGGACATAGCACAGATACGCAGTATTTT.

This chain links TRBV4-1 with TRBJ2-3; TRBD2 agrees at 9 bases. V was pared by 4 bases and J by 7 bases, with 6 bases of the junction left unmatched. This CDR3 is built from 14 residues. Per germline, CDR1 MGHRA and CDR2 YSYEKL. CDR3 residues: CASSRLADTHTQYF. The CDR3, as DNA: TGCGCCAGCAGCCGACTAGCGGACACGCATACGCAGTATTTT.

The V and J genes are TRBV11-2 and TRBJ2-7; the match to TRBD1 covers 7 bases. The V gene's germline CDR1 is SGHAT and CDR2 FQNNGV. The CDR3 spans 16 residues. J was trimmed by 0 bases and V by 5 bases; bases with no gene match: 10. CDR3 DNA: TGTGCCAGCAGCCTCCTGGACAGGCGAAACTCCTACGAGCAGTACTTC. Residues: CASSLLDRRNSYEQYF.

The chain carries TRBV4-2 and TRBJ1-6; D gene uncertain. This CDR3 region has 17 residues. Trimming shortened V by 0 bases and J by 0 bases, and 9 bases separated the two germline ends. Germline CDR1 reads LGHNA; CDR2 reads YNFKEQ. The CDR3 loop is CASSQEEQSSYNSPLHF. The CDR3 bases are TGTGCCAGCAGCCAAGAAGAACAGAGCTCCTATAATTCACCCCTCCACTTT.

J is TRBJ1-5 and V is TRBV28, with 8 bases identical to TRBD1. Germline assignment: CDR1 MDHEN and CDR2 SYDVKM. Trimming at V came to 3 bases and at J to 3 bases, leaving 7 bases not matched to a gene. The CDR3 spans 16 residues. Here the CDR3 DNA reads TGTGCCAGCAGTTTTCGAGGACAGGGCAACAATCAGCCCCAGCATTTT. It specifies CASSFRGQGNNQPQHF.

The V call is TRBV27, the J call TRBJ2-7; 11 bases fit TRBD2. Germline values: CDR1 MNHEY, CDR2 SMNVEV (reference sequence). The CDR3 loop spans 14 amino acids. V lost 8 bases to trimming and J lost 4 bases; unmatched junction nucleotides: 7. The CDR3 reads CASGKLAGAYEQYF. CDR3 coding DNA: TGTGCCAGCGGAAAACTAGCGGGAGCTTACGAGCAGTACTTC.

CDR3 sequence (DNA): TGTGCCAGCAGCCCCTGGACTAGCGGGAGGTTAAACTACAATGAGCAGTTCTTC. It is translated as CASSPWTSGRLNYNEQFF. The chain couples TRBV7-9 to TRBJ2-1; 14 bases are shared with TRBD2. V dropped 5 bases and J dropped 3; count of bases not matched to a gene: 9. The CDR3 consists of 18 residues. The germline gives CDR1 SEHNR, CDR2 FQNEAQ (reference sequence).

The DNA for the CDR3 is TGCGCCAGCAGCCAGGGCCCCGCCCGGCATGCTAATGAAAAACTGTTTTTT. The encoded protein is CASSQGPARHANEKLFF. V usage is TRBV4-1 and J usage is TRBJ1-4, with D hard to call. V lost 3 bases and J 3 bases, leaving 17 bases between the germline ends. This CDR3 is built from 17 residues. Germline V gives CDR1 MGHRA, CDR2 YSYEKL.

V gene TRBV2 combines with J gene TRBJ2-1, with 11 bases fitting TRBD2. Per the germline V gene, CDR1 is SNHLY and CDR2 is FYNNEI. The CDR3 is made up of 15 amino acids. With V trimmed by 6 bases and J by 10 bases, 11 bases remained unmatched. CDR3 nucleotides: TGTGCCAGCAGGAACCCTGATCTAGCGGGAGGCGAGCAGTTCTTC. This translates into CASRNPDLAGGEQFF.

The CDR3 nucleotides are TGTGCCAGCAGGATAGACTCTGGAAACACCATATATTTT. Amino acid sequence: CASRIDSGNTIYF. V usage is TRBV6-5 and J usage is TRBJ1-3; no clear D. Germline V gene sequence: CDR1 MNHEY, CDR2 SVGAGI. V was cut by 6 bases and J by 0 bases, with 6 bases left in between. The CDR3 totals 13 residues.